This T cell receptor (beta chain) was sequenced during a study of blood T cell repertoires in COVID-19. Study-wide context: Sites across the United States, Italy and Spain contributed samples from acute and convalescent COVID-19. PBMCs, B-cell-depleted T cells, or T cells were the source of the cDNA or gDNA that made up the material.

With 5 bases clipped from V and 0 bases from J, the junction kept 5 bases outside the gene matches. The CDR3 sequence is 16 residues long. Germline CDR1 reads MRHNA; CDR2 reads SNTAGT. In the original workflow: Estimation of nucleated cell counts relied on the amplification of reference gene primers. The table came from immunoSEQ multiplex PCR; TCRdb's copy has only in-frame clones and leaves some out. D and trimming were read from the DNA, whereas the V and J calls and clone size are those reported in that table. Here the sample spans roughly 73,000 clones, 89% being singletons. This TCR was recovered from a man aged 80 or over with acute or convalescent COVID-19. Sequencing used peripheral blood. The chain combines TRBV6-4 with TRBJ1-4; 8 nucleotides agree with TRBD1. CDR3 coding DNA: TGTGCCAGCAGTAGACAGGGGCCGGCAACTAATGAAAAACTGTTTTTT. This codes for CASSRQGPATNEKLFF.